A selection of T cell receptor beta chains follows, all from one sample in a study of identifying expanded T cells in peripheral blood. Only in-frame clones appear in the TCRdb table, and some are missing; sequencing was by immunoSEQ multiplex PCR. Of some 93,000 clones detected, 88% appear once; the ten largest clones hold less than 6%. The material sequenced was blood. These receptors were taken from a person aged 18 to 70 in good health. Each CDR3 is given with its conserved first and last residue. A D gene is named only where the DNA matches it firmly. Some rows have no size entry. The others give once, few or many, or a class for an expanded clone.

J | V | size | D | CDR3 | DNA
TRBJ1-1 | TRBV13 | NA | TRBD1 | CASRYRDRGGTEAFF | TGTGCCAGCAGATATCGGGACAGGGGGGGGACTGAAGCTTTCTTT
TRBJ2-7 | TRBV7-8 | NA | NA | CASSVGRSEQYF | TGTGCCAGCAGTGTGGGTAGATCTGAGCAGTACTTC
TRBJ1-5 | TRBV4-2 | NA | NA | CASSQERFAPQHF | TGTGCCAGCAGCCAAGAAAGGTTTGCGCCCCAGCATTTT
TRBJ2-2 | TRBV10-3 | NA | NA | CAISERPTGANTGELFF | TGTGCCATCAGTGAGCGCCCGACAGGAGCTAACACCGGGGAGCTGTTTTTT
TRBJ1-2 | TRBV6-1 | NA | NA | CASSSTDSYGYTF | TGTGCCAGCAGTTCGACAGACAGCTATGGCTACACCTTC
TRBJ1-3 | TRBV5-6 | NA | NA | CASSLAAVSGNTIYF | TGTGCCAGCAGCTTGGCAGCGGTATCAGGGAACACCATATATTTT
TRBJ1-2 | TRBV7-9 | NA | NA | CASSLTDSDHYGYTF | TGTGCCAGCAGCTTAACCGACTCGGACCACTATGGCTACACCTTC
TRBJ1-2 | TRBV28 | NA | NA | CASSLPPYGYTF | TGTGCCAGCAGCCTCCCCCCCTATGGCTACACCTTC
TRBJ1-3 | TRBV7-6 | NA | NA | CASSDRVGYTIYF | TGTGCCAGCAGCGACCGGGTGGGGTACACCATATATTTT
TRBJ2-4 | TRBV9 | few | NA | CASSVSPAKNIQYF | TGTGCCAGCAGCGTTAGTCCAGCCAAAAACATTCAGTACTTC
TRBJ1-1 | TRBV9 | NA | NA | CASSKTGSTEAFF | TGTGCCAGCAGCAAGACGGGCTCTACTGAAGCTTTCTTT